This T cell receptor (beta chain) originates from a study of T-cell reconstitution after alpha-beta-depleted transplantation in children. This clonotype was detected a few times. Germline CDR1 is SEHNR and CDR2 is FQNEAQ (reference sequence). V was trimmed by 6 bases and J by 2 bases, leaving 19 bases between them. The CDR3 runs 16 residues. A TCRbeta library incorporating unique molecular identifiers was prepared. TCRdb re-derived calls from the PCR reads in MiXCR, one entry per CDR3 protein. The sample has roughly 500,000 distinct CDR3 sequences, around a third seen once. This rearrangement joins TRBV7-9 to TRBJ1-1, with a tentative D call TRBD1 (6 bases). Material: PBMCs from the stem cell graft donor, obtained from the stem cell graft. This TCR was recovered from a human donor who donated a stem cell graft to a child with aplastic anemia. The CDR3 coding sequence is TGTGCCAGCAGTTCCACAACCAGGGGCGCCAACACTGAAGCTTTCTTT. Its translation: CASSSTTRGANTEAFF.